This T cell receptor (beta chain) stems from a study of beta chain features in type 1 diabetes. In the case of this clone: Mismatch with germline at one junction end may stem from a read error.

Sequenced material consisted of expressed TCRB transcripts (all of the isolated RNA was reverse transcribed). Data came from immunoSEQ multiplex PCR; TCRdb stores just in-frame clones and leaves some out. This table holds about 38,000 clones, around 64% found once. This sequence was found in a woman in her thirties in good health. Sequencing was done on a sample of Tregs from blood.

CDR3 sequence: CSAEATTDTQYF. The CDR3 coding sequence is TGCAGCGCTGAAGCAACTACAGATACGCAGTATTTT. The chain joins TRBV29-1 to TRBJ2-3; D remains ambiguous. In germline, CDR1 is SQVTM, CDR2 ANQGSEA. The CDR3 runs to 12 residues.